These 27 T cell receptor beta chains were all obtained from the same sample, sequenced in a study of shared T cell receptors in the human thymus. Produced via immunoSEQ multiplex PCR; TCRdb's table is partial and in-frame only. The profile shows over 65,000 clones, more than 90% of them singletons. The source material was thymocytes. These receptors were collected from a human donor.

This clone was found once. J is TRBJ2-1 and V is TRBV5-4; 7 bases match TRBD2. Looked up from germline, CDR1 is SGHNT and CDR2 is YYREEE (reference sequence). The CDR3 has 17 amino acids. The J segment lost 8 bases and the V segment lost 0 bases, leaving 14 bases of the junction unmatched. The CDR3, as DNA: TGTGCCAGCAGCTTGGATTCGCGTAGGACTAGTAGTTATGAGCAGTTCTTC. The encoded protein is CASSLDSRRTSSYEQFF. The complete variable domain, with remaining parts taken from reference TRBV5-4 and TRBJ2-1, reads ETGVTQSPTHLIKTRGQQVTLRCSSQSGHNTVSWYQQALGQGPQFIFQYYREEENGRGNFPPRFSGLQFPNYSSELNVNALELDDSALYLCASSLDSRRTSSYEQFFGPGTRLTVL.

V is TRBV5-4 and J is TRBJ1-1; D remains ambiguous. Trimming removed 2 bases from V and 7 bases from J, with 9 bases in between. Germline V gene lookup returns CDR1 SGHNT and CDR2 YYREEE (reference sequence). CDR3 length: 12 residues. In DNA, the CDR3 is TGTGCCAGCAGCTTTTCTATAGGTGAAGCTTTCTTT. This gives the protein CASSFSIGEAFF.

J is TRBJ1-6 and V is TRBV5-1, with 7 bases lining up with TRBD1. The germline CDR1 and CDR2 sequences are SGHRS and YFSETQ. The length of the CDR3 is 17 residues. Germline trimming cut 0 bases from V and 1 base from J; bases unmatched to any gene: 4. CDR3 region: CASSLASTGSYNSPLHF. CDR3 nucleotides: TGCGCCAGCAGCTTGGCTTCGACAGGGTCCTATAATTCACCCCTCCACTTT.

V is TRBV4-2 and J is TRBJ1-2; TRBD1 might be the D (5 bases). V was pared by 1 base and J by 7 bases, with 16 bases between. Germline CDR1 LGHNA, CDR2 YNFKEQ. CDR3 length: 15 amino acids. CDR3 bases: TGTGCCAGCAGCCAAGTTCGCCGGGGGTATGGTGGCTACACCTTC. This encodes CASSQVRRGYGGYTF.

The CDR3 DNA reads as TGTGCCAGCAGCTCGAGACAGGGGGCACGGAGGGGAACTGAAGCTTTCTTT. Protein sequence: CASSSRQGARRGTEAFF. V usage is TRBV7-2 and J usage is TRBJ1-1; the match to TRBD1 covers 10 bases. The CDR3 is 17 amino acids. Trimming removed 4 bases from V and 5 bases from J; junction bases left unmatched: 13. Germline loops: CDR1 SGHTA, CDR2 FQGNSA.

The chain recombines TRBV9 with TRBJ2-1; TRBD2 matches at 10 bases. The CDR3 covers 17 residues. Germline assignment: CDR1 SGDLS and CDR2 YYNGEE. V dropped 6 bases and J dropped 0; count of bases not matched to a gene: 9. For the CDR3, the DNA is TGTGCCAGCACGGGTAGCGGGGGGCAGAGCTCCTACAATGAGCAGTTCTTC. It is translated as CASTGSGGQSSYNEQFF.

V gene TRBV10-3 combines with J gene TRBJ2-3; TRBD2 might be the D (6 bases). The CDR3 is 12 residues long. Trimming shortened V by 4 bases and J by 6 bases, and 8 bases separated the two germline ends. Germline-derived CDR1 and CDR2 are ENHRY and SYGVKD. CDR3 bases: TGTGCCATCAGTGGGGGGAGGGATACGCAGTATTTT. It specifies CAISGGRDTQYF.

This CDR3 is CASSMDKASTDTQYF. In DNA form, the CDR3 reads TGTGCCAGCAGCATGGACAAAGCTAGCACAGATACGCAGTATTTT. J is TRBJ2-3 and V is TRBV7-3; weak D call: TRBD1 (5 bases). The length of the CDR3 is 15 residues. Per the germline V gene, CDR1 is SGHTA and CDR2 is FQGTGA. V lost 5 bases and J lost 0, with 12 bases in between.

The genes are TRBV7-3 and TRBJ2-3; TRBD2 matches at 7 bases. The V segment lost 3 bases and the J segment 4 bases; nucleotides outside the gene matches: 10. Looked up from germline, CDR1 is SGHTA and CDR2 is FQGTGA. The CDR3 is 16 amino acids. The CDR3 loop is CASSLGLADPPDTQYF. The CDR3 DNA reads TGTGCCAGCAGCTTGGGCCTAGCGGACCCCCCAGATACGCAGTATTTT.

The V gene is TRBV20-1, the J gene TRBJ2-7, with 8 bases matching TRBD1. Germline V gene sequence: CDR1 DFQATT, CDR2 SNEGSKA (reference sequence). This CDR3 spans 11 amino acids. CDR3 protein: CSPTGVYEQYF. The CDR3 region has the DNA TGCAGCCCGACAGGGGTTTACGAGCAGTACTTC.

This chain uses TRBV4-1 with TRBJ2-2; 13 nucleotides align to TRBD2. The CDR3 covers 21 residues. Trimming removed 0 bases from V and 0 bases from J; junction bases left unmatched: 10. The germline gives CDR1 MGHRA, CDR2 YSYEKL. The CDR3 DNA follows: TGCGCCAGCAGCCAAGATCGACTAGCGGGGGGTCCGTTCGCGAACACCGGGGAGCTGTTTTTT. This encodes CASSQDRLAGGPFANTGELFF.

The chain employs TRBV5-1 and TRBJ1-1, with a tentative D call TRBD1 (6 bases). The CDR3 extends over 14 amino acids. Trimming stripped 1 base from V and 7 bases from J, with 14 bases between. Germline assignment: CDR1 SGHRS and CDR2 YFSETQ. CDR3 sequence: CASSLFSGADEAFF. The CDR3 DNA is TGCGCCAGCAGCTTGTTCTCAGGGGCGGATGAAGCTTTCTTT.

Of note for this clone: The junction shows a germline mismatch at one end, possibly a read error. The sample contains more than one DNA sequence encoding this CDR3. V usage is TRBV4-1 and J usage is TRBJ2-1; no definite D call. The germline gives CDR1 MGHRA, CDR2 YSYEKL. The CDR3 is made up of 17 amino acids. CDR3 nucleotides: TGCGCTAGCAGCCGCCATCCCGCCGGCCCCAAGGTGAATGAGCAGTTCTTC. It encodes CASSRHPAGPKVNEQFF.

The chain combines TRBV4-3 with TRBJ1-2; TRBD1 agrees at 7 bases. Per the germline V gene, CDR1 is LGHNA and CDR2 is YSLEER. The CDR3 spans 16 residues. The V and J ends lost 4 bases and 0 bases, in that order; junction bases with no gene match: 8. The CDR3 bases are TGCGCCAGCAGCCGGACGGACAGGCGTTCTAACTATGGCTACACCTTC. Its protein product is CASSRTDRRSNYGYTF.

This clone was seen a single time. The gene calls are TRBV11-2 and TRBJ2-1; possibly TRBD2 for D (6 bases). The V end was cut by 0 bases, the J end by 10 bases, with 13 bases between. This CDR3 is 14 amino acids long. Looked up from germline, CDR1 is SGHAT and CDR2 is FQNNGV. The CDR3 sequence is CASSLDRGSREQFF. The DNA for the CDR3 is TGTGCCAGCAGCTTAGATCGGGGGTCCCGGGAGCAGTTCTTC.

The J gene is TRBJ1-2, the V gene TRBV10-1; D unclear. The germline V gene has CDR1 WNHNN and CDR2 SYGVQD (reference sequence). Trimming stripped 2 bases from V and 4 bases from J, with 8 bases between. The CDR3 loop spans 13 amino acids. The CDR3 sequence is CASSEGGSYGYTF. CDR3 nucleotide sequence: TGCGCCAGCAGTGAGGGAGGAAGCTATGGCTACACCTTC.

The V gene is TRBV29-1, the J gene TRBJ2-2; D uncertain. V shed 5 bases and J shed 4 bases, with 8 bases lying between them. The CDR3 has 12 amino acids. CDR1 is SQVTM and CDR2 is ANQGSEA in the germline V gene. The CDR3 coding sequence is TGCAGCGTTCTTGCGAGCACCGGGGAGCTGTTTTTT. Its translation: CSVLASTGELFF.

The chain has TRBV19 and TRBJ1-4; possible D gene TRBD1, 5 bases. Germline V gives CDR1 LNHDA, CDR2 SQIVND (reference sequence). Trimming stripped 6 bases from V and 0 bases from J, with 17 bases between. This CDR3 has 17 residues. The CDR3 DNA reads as TGTGCCAGTAGCGCGCCGTGGGACGAGGCAACTAATGAAAAACTGTTTTTT. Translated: CASSAPWDEATNEKLFF.

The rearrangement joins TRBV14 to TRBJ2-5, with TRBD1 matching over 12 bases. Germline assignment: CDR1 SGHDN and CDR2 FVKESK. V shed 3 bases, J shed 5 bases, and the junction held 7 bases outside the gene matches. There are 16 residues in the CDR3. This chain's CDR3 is CASSHRDRGLGETQYF. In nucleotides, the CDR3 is TGTGCCAGCAGCCACCGGGACAGGGGGCTAGGCGAGACCCAGTACTTC. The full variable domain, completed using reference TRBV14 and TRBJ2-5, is EAGVTQFPSHSVIEKGQTVTLRCDPISGHDNLYWYRRVMGKEIKFLLHFVKESKQDESGMPNNRFLAERTGGTYSTLKVQPAELEDSGVYFCASSHRDRGLGETQYFGPGTRLLVL.

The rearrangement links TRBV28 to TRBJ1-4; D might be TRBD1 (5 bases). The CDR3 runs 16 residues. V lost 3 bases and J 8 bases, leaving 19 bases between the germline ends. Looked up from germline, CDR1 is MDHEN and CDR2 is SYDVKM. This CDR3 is CASSFPLAGGNEKLFF. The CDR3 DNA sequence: TGTGCCAGCAGTTTCCCCCTGGCGGGGGGAAACGAAAAACTGTTTTTT.

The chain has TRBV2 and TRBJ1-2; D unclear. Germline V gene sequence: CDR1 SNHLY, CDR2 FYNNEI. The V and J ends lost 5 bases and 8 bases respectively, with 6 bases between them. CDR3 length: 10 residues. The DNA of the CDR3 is TGTGCCAGCAGTTCCCCGGGCTACACCTTC. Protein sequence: CASSSPGYTF. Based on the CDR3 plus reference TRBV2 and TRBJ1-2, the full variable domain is EPEVTQTPSHQVTQMGQEVILRCVPISNHLYFYWYRQILGQKVEFLVSFYNNEISEKSEIFDDQFSVERPDGSNFTLKIRSTKLEDSAMYFCASSSPGYTFGSGTRLTVV.

CDR3 nucleotide sequence: TGCGCCAGCAGCTTGGTACAGGACTATGGCTACACCTTC. Protein: CASSLVQDYGYTF. The chain joins TRBV5-1 to TRBJ1-2, with D possibly matching TRBD1 (5 bases). This CDR3 has 13 residues. In germline, CDR1 is SGHRS, CDR2 YFSETQ. Trimming removed 0 bases at V and 3 bases at J, with 6 bases between.

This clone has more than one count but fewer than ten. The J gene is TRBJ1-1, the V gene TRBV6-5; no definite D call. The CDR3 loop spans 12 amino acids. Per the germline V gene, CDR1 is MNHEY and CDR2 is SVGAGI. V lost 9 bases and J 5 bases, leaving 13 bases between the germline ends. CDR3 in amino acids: CASGNVGTEAFF. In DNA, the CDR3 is TGTGCCAGTGGGAACGTCGGTACTGAAGCTTTCTTT.

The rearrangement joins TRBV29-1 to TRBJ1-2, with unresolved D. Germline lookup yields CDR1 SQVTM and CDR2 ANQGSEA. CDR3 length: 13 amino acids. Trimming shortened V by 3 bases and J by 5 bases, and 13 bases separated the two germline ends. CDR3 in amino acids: CSVDRGKRYGYTF. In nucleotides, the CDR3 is TGCAGCGTTGATCGAGGGAAGCGGTATGGCTACACCTTC.

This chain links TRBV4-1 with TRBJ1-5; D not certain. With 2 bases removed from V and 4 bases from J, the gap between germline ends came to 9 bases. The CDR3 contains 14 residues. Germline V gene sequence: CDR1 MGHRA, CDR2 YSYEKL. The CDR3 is CASSQNPENQPQHF. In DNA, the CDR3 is TGCGCCAGCAGCCAAAACCCGGAGAATCAGCCCCAGCATTTT.

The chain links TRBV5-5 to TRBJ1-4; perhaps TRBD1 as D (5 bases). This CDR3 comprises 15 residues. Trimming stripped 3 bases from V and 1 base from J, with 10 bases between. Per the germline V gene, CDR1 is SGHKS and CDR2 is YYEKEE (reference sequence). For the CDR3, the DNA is TGTGCCAGCAGCTCGCGGACACGAACTAATGAAAAACTGTTTTTT. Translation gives CASSSRTRTNEKLFF.

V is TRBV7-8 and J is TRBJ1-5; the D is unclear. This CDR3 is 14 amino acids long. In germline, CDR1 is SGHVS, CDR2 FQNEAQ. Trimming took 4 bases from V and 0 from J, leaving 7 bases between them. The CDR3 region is CASSSKDSNQPQHF. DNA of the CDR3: TGTGCCAGCAGCTCAAAAGATAGCAATCAGCCCCAGCATTTT.